This TCR beta chain was documented in a study of molecular identifiers for immune sequencing clone quantification. TCRdb re-called the PCR reads through MiXCR, storing one row per CDR3 protein. The data contain about 630,000 distinct CDR3 sequences, 25% of them singletons. There are a few counts of this clonotype. V was clipped by 4 bases and J by 4 bases, with 8 bases between them. This CDR3 is built from 14 residues. The germline V gene has CDR1 SGHVS and CDR2 FNYEAQ. The source of this sequence is a human donor in good health. Some libraries in this study had Jurkat cell RNA spiked in. This sequence joins TRBV7-6 and TRBJ1-6; weak D call: TRBD1 (5 bases). Sequencing used naive CD8+ T cells from blood, with Jurkat cell RNA spiked in. Indicated subset: FACS-sorted CD8+CD4-CCR7+CD45RA+ naive T cells. The CDR3 DNA sequence: TGTGCCAGCAGCTCGGGACGGTATAATTCACCCCTCCACTTT. As protein: CASSSGRYNSPLHF.